Below, 15 T cell receptor beta chains from the same sample are listed, as sequenced in a study of Ad26.COV2.S vaccination and SARS-CoV-2 variants. Treatment in this sample: about 20 received Ad26.COV2.S at low or high dose, single or two shots; 5 received placebo; per-sample allocation not given. Sampling was performed 63 days after the first vaccine or placebo injection. Only in-frame clones appear in the TCRdb table, and some are missing; sequencing was by immunoSEQ multiplex PCR. The table lists more than 300,000 clones, around 89% of them singletons, with approximately 5% in the top ten. This sample comprised peripheral blood, obtained in a trial of Ad26.COV2.S vaccine versus placebo. The receptors originated from a person between 18 and 65 years old who received the Ad26.COV2.S COVID-19 vaccine or a placebo.

The gene calls are TRBV6-1 and TRBJ1-2; 9 bases line up with TRBD1. The germline V gene encodes CDR1 MNHNS and CDR2 SASEGT. The J segment lost 6 bases and the V segment lost 0 bases, leaving 11 bases of the junction unmatched. The CDR3 loop spans 17 amino acids. The CDR3 sequence is CASSEAADFTGGNGYTF. The CDR3 DNA is TGTGCCAGCAGTGAAGCTGCCGACTTTACAGGGGGCAATGGCTACACCTTC.

The chain employs TRBV29-1 and TRBJ2-7, with 7 nucleotides matching TRBD1. This CDR3 has 14 amino acids. The V and J ends lost 4 bases and 3 bases, in that order; junction bases with no gene match: 9. Germline V gene lookup returns CDR1 SQVTM and CDR2 ANQGSEA. CDR3 sequence reads: CSVGMTGSFYEQYF. The CDR3, as DNA: TGCAGCGTTGGGATGACAGGGAGTTTCTACGAGCAGTACTTC.

The J gene is TRBJ2-3, the V gene TRBV11-2, with 13 positions matching TRBD2. The trim removed 5 bases at V and 3 bases at J, leaving 5 bases unmatched. Germline V gene data show CDR1 as SGHAT and CDR2 as FQNNGV. This CDR3 is built from 16 residues. CDR3 residues: CASSLGTSGETDTQYF. CDR3 coding DNA: TGTGCCAGCAGCCTTGGGACTAGCGGGGAAACAGATACGCAGTATTTT.

V and J are TRBV30 and TRBJ1-1; D remains unclear. Trimming removed 2 bases at V and 3 bases at J, with 10 bases between. This CDR3 has 13 amino acids. Germline CDR1 reads GTSNPN; CDR2 reads SVGIG (reference sequence). CDR3 in DNA: TGTGCCTGGAGTACCATATCCTACACTGAAGCTTTCTTT. The encoded protein is CAWSTISYTEAFF.

The J gene is TRBJ2-3, the V gene TRBV7-3; a possible D gene is TRBD1 (6 bases). The CDR3 is 14 amino acids. CDR1 and CDR2 (germline): SGHTA, FQGTGA. The V end lost 4 bases, the J end lost 4 bases, and 12 bases lay between the germline ends. The DNA for the CDR3 is TGTGCCAGCAGCTCCCGGACAGTTCCAGATACGCAGTATTTT. It specifies CASSSRTVPDTQYF.

The chain is built from TRBV18 and TRBJ2-7; 8 positions match TRBD1. CDR3 length: 16 amino acids. Germline V gives CDR1 KGHSH, CDR2 LQKENI. V gave up 1 base and J gave up 0 bases; unmatched junction bases: 5. The CDR3 coding sequence is TGTGCCAGCTCACCACAAGGACAGGGACCCTCCTACGAGCAGTACTTC. This sequence encodes CASSPQGQGPSYEQYF.

The chain uses TRBV29-1 and TRBJ2-7, with 7 bases matching TRBD1. Germline loops: CDR1 SQVTM, CDR2 ANQGSEA. The CDR3 sequence is 14 residues long. V dropped 2 bases and J dropped 2; count of bases not matched to a gene: 6. The CDR3 nucleotides are TGCAGCGTTGAAACTAGGGACAGAACCTACGAGCAGTACTTC. Amino acid sequence: CSVETRDRTYEQYF.

This clone was recorded once. The chain couples TRBV28 to TRBJ1-5; perhaps TRBD1 as D (6 bases). CDR1 and CDR2 (germline): MDHEN, SYDVKM. The CDR3 loop spans 15 amino acids. V lost 5 bases and J lost 3, with 14 bases in between. The CDR3 nucleotides read TGTGCCAGCAGTCCCCGCAGGGGAGTCAATCAGCCCCAGCATTTT. It specifies CASSPRRGVNQPQHF.

V gene TRBV3-1 (or the pseudogene TRBV3-2) combines with J gene TRBJ1-4, with D uncertain. Trimming removed 1 base at V and 5 bases at J, with 14 bases between. This CDR3 region has 16 residues. CDR1 and CDR2 (germline): LGHDT, YNNKEL (reference sequence). CDR3 sequence reads: CASSQVSGISNEKLFF. The CDR3 DNA follows: TGTGCCAGCAGCCAAGTATCCGGGATTTCGAATGAAAAACTGTTTTTT.

V gene TRBV2 combines with J gene TRBJ1-5; a possible D gene is TRBD1 (6 bases). The germline V and J ends were trimmed by 4 bases and 3 bases, with 10 bases remaining between them. The germline gives CDR1 SNHLY, CDR2 FYNNEI. The CDR3 length is 14 residues. CDR3 protein: CASSVRQVNQPQHF. DNA of the CDR3: TGTGCCAGCAGTGTCCGACAGGTCAATCAGCCCCAGCATTTT. Full variable domain (rest looked up from reference TRBV2 and TRBJ1-5): EPEVTQTPSHQVTQMGQEVILRCVPISNHLYFYWYRQILGQKVEFLVSFYNNEISEKSEIFDDQFSVERPDGSNFTLKIRSTKLEDSAMYFCASSVRQVNQPQHFGDGTRLSIL.

V usage is TRBV21-1 and J usage is TRBJ1-1; the D segment call TRBD1 is taken from the table without a DNA check. TRBV21-1 is classified as a pseudogene. This CDR3 comprises 14 residues. The CDR3 reads CASSKAGQGPEAFF. CDR3 coding DNA: TGTGCCAGCAGCAAAGCGGGACAGGGGCCTGAAGCTTTCTTT.

The chain has TRBV10-1 and TRBJ2-1; TRBD2 aligns across 8 bases. Trimming took 2 bases from V and 4 from J; bases not matched to a gene: 10. The CDR3 is 17 amino acids. CDR1 is WNHNN, CDR2 SYGVQD, per germline (reference sequence). The CDR3 DNA sequence: TGCGCCAGCAGTGAGATTGGACTAGCTAGTTCTTACAATGAGCAGTTCTTC. It translates to CASSEIGLASSYNEQFF.

J is TRBJ1-4 and V is TRBV5-5, with TRBD1 identical over 8 bases. The V and J ends lost 4 bases and 4 bases, in that order; junction bases with no gene match: 6. The CDR3 is 15 amino acids. Germline assignment: CDR1 SGHKS and CDR2 YYEKEE (reference sequence). The CDR3 coding sequence is TGTGCCAGCAGCGGGAGGACAGGGATTAATGAAAAACTGTTTTTT. Translated: CASSGRTGINEKLFF.

The rearrangement uses TRBV7-2 and TRBJ2-3; a weak D match, TRBD1 (6 bases). Deletions cut 5 bases from V and 8 bases from J, with 26 bases between. The CDR3 sequence is 17 residues long. Germline V CDR1 and CDR2: SGHTA, FQGNSA. In DNA, the CDR3 is TGTGCCAGCAGCCACATAGGGACAAGGTCCTTATTGAGTACGCAGTATTTT. This translates into CASSHIGTRSLLSTQYF.

The chain uses TRBV5-4 and TRBJ2-2; 8 bases fit TRBD1. The germline V gene encodes CDR1 SGHNT and CDR2 YYREEE (reference sequence). The trim removed 4 bases at V and 5 bases at J, leaving 10 bases unmatched. The CDR3 is 16 residues long. CDR3 nucleotide sequence: TGTGCCAGCAGCCCTCCGGGACAGGTTGAAACCGGGGAGCTGTTTTTT. This sequence encodes CASSPPGQVETGELFF.